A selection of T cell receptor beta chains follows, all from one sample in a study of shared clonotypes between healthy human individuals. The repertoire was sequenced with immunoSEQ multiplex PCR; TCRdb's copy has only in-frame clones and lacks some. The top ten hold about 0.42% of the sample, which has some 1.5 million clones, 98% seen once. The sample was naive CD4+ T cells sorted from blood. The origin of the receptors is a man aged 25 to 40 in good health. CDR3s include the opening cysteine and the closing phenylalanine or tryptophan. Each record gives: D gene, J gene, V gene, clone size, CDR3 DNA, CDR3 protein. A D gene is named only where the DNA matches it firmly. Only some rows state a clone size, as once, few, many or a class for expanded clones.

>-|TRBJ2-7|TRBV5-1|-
TGCGCCAGCAGCTTAAGTGTAGTGGGGGGCGCCTCCTACGAGCAGTACTTC
CASSLSVVGGASYEQYF
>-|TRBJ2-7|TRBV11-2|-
TGTGCCAGCAGCCCCCCCTGGGCGCGGGACGAGCAGTACTTC
CASSPPWARDEQYF
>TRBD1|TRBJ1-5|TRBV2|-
TGTGCCAGCATGGGAGGGGGCAGCAATCAGCCCCAGCATTTT
CASMGGGSNQPQHF
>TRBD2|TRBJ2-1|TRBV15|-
TGTGCCACCAGCTCTAGGGGCGGGCTAGCGGGAGGGTCGTACAATGAGCAGTTCTTC
CATSSRGGLAGGSYNEQFF
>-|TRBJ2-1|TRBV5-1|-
TGCGCCAGCAGTCCGGTCAGGGTGGCCCACAATGAGCAGTTCTTC
CASSPVRVAHNEQFF
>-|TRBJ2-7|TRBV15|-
TGTGCCACCAGCAGGCCTTGGGGGGCGGACTACGAGCAGTACTTC
CATSRPWGADYEQYF
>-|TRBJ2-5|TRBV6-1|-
TGTGCCAGCAGGATACAGGGTACAGAGACCCAGTACTTC
CASRIQGTETQYF
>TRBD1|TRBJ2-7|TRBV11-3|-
TGTGCCAGCAGCCCGGGACAGGGGAACTCCTACGAGCAGTACTTC
CASSPGQGNSYEQYF
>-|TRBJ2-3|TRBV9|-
TGTGCCAGCAGCGTAGTTGGCGATCCTAGGCAGTATTTT
CASSVVGDPRQYF
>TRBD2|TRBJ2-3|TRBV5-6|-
TGTGCCAGCAGCTTGTATGGGACTAGCGGGATCACAGATACGCAGTATTTT
CASSLYGTSGITDTQYF
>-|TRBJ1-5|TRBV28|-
TGTGCCAGCAGTTCTCACAATCAGCCCCAGCATTTT
CASSSHNQPQHF
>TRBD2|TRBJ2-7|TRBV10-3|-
TGTGCCATCAACCTACTAGCGGGAGCTTATGAGCAGTACTTC
CAINLLAGAYEQYF
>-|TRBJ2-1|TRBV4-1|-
TGCGCCAGCAGCCTGCTAGGGTTGTACAATGAGCAGTTCTTC
CASSLLGLYNEQFF
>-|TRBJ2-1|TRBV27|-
TGTGCCAGCACAGGACGGCTATACAATGAGCAGTTCTTC
CASTGRLYNEQFF
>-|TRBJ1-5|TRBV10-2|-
TGCGCCAGCAGCGACTCGGACCCATACCCTTATCAGCCCCAGCATTTT
CASSDSDPYPYQPQHF
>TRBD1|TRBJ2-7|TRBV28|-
TGTGCCAGCAGTATGACAGGGGGAATTTCCTACGAGCAGTACTTC
CASSMTGGISYEQYF
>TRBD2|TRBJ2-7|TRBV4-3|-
TGCGCCAGCAGCCAAGAGGCGGGAGCGCCTCTCGAGCAGTACTTC
CASSQEAGAPLEQYF
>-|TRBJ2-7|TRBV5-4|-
TGTGCCAGCACGGATACCTACGAGCAGTACTTC
CASTDTYEQYF
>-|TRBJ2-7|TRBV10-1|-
TGCGCCAGCACCCTCGGCCGGAGATCGTCCTACGAGCAGTACTTC
CASTLGRRSSYEQYF
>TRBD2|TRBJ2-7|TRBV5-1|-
TGCGCCAGCAGCAGACCGGGACTATCCCACGAGCAGTACTTC
CASSRPGLSHEQYF
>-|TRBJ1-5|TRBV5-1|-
TGCGCCAGCAGCTTGGACGCGATTAATCAGCCCCAGCATTTT
CASSLDAINQPQHF
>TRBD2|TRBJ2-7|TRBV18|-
TGTGCCAGCTCACCCATTAGTAGCGGGAGGGCCCTCAACGAGCAGTACTTC
CASSPISSGRALNEQYF
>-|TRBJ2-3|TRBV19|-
TGTGCCAGTAGTATACAGGGGACCACAGATACGCAGTATTTT
CASSIQGTTDTQYF
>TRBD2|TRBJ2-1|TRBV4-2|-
TGTGCCAGCAGCTCCCGCCATTCTAGCGGGAGTAATGAGCAGTTCTTC
CASSSRHSSGSNEQFF
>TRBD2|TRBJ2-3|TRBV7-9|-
TGTGCCAGCAGCGGGACTAGCGGGCCGACTAGCACAGATACGCAGTATTTT
CASSGTSGPTSTDTQYF
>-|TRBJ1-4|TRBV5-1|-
TGCGCCAGCAGCCCTAACAGCCCAACTAATGAAAAACTGTTTTTT
CASSPNSPTNEKLFF
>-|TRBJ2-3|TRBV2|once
TGTGCCAGCAGTGAAGTGCATGCAGTAGATACGCAGTATTTT
CASSEVHAVDTQYF
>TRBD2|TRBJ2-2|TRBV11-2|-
TGTGCCAGCAGCTTATGGACCGGGACTACCAACACCGGGGAGCTGTTTTTT
CASSLWTGTTNTGELFF
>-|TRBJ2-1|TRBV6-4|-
TGTGCCAGCAGTGGCACCACAGGGAGCTCCTACAATGAGCAGTTCTTC
CASSGTTGSSYNEQFF
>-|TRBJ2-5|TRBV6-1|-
TGTGCCAGCAGTCAAGGGGGGGGATGGGTGCGGGAGACCCAGTACTTC
CASSQGGGWVRETQYF
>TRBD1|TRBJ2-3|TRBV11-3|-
TGTGCCAGCAGCTTAGCAGGGGGCGGCACAGATACGCAGTATTTT
CASSLAGGGTDTQYF
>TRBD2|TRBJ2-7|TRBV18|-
TGTGCCAGCTCATCCCAGGGATGGCTAGCGGGAATTTACGAGCAGTACTTC
CASSSQGWLAGIYEQYF
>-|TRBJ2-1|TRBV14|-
TGTGCCAGCAGCCCACTGCACGGGAATTCCTACAATGAGCAGTTCTTC
CASSPLHGNSYNEQFF
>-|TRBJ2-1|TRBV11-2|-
TGTGCCAGCAGCTTTGGTTTGTCGGGGGGCTTGAGTGAGCAGTTCTTC
CASSFGLSGGLSEQFF
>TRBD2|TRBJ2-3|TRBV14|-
TGTGCCAGCAGCGCGGGACTAGCGAGAGGGTCGGATACGCAGTATTTT
CASSAGLARGSDTQYF
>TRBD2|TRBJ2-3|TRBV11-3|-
TGTGCCAGCAGTCAGCGGGACACAGATACGCAGTATTTT
CASSQRDTDTQYF
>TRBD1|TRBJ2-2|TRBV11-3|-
TGTGCCAGCAGCTGGGGGACAGGGCGGCCCGGGGAGCTGTTTTTT
CASSWGTGRPGELFF
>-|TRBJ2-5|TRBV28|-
TGTGCCAGCAGCACAGAGACCCAGTACTTC
CASSTETQYF
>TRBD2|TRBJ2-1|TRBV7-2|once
TGTGCCAGCAGCCGCAGACTAGCGCCGGCTTACAATGAGCAGTTCTTC
CASSRRLAPAYNEQFF
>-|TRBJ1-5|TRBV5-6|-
TGTGCCAGCAGCACTACAAACAGGGAGGGCAATCAGCCCCAGCATTTT
CASSTTNREGNQPQHF
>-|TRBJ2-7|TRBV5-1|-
TGCGCCAGCAGCTTTAACTCGGGGGAAATATTCTACGAGCAGTACTTC
CASSFNSGEIFYEQYF
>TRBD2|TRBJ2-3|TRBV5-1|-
TGCGCCAGCAGCTTGGGGGGAGGCGGGAGTTCCCAAGATACGCAGTATTTT
CASSLGGGGSSQDTQYF
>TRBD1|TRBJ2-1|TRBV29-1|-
TGCAGCGTAAAGAAACAGGGGGCCTACAATGAGCAGTTCTTC
CSVKKQGAYNEQFF
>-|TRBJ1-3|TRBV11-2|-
TGTGCCAGCAGCTCCCCCTCTGGAAACACCATATATTTT
CASSSPSGNTIYF
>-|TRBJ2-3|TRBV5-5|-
TGTGCCAGCAGCTTGGACGAGGCCACAGATACGCAGTATTTT
CASSLDEATDTQYF
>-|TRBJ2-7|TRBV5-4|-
TGTGCCAGCAGCCTCGGGGGCGAGCGGGGGCAGTACTTC
CASSLGGERGQYF
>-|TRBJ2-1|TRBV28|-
TGTGCCAGCAGTACTAGTGGGGTTGAGCAGTTCTTC
CASSTSGVEQFF
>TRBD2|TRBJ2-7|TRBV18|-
TGTGCCAGCTCCCAGACTAGCGGGAGTGTGTACGAGCAGTACTTC
CASSQTSGSVYEQYF
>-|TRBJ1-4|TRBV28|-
TGTGCCAGCAGTTTATTTGGGGGACGTCCTGCAACTAATGAAAAACTGTTTTTT
CASSLFGGRPATNEKLFF
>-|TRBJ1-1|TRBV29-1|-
TGCAGCGTGACAGTGCGGTTCAACACTGAAGCTTTCTTT
CSVTVRFNTEAFF
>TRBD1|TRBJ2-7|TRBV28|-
TGTGCCAGCAGTAGGACAGGGTGGGGCGTCGAGCAGTACTTC
CASSRTGWGVEQYF
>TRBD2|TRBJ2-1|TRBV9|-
TGTGCCAGCAGCGTAGGGCTAGCGGGATACTCCTACAATGAGCAGTTCTTC
CASSVGLAGYSYNEQFF